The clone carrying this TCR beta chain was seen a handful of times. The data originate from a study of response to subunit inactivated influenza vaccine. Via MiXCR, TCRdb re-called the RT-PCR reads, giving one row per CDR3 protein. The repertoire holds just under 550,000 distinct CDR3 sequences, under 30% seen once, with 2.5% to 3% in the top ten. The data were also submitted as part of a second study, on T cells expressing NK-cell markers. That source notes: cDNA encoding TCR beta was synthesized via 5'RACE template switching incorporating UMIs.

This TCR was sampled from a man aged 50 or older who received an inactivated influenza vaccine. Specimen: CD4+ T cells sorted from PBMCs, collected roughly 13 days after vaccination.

The CDR3 DNA sequence: TGCAGTGCTAGAGGCTGGTCAAATACAGATACGCAGTATTTT. Protein sequence: CSARGWSNTDTQYF. The V gene is TRBV20-1, the J gene TRBJ2-3; D ambiguous. The V end was cut by 1 base, the J end by 3 bases, with 11 bases between. There are 14 residues in the CDR3. Germline assignment: CDR1 DFQATT and CDR2 SNEGSKA (reference sequence).